This section outlines one T cell receptor (beta chain) sequence together with its context. Only in-frame clones appear in the TCRdb table, and some are missing; sequencing was by immunoSEQ multiplex PCR. The data show 290,000 or so clones, with about 82% seen just once and 4.5% to 6% held by the top ten. The sample comes from a study of blood T cell repertoires in COVID-19. Looking at the study overall: PBMCs, B-cell-depleted T cells, or T cells were the source of the cDNA or gDNA that made up the material.

The TCR was taken from a man aged 50 to 59 with active or convalescent COVID-19. The sample comprised peripheral blood.

The CDR3 here is CASSSDLGGTDTQYF. The CDR3 bases are TGTGCCAGCAGTTCTGATCTAGGTGGAACAGATACGCAGTATTTT. The J gene is TRBJ2-3, the V gene TRBV28, with D hard to call. The V end lost 4 bases, the J end lost 3 bases, and 14 bases lay between the germline ends. Germline CDR1 is MDHEN and CDR2 is SYDVKM. This CDR3 comprises 15 residues.